This T cell receptor (beta chain) originates from a study of CD8 T cells in ankylosing spondylitis. Researchers built TCR beta libraries using quantitative 5'-RACE with molecular barcodes. In TCRdb, the 5' RACE reads were re-called with MiXCR into one record per CDR3 protein. The data contain hundreds of thousands of distinct CDR3 sequences, about 11% of them singletons. Study-wide results and caveats: Clones linked to disease, bearing a CD8+ phenotype, were relatively rare in peripheral blood. Earlier reports found some motif variants in synovial fluid and blood in reactive arthritis. A motif in TCR beta, a set of roughly eight highly homologous variants, appeared characteristic of ankylosing spondylitis blood. Clones linked to disease were reported to show significant enrichment in matched ankylosing spondylitis synovial fluid.

This CDR3 has 13 amino acids. Germline V gene data show CDR1 as MNHNS and CDR2 as SASEGT. The ends were cut back, 7 bases at V and 6 bases at J, with 13 bases in the middle. This clonotype was counted only a few times. Its specificity is unknown. The sequence was obtained from a male donor with ankylosing spondylitis. The sequenced sample was blood, either unsorted or a sorted T cell fraction (not recorded which). The chain couples TRBV6-1 to TRBJ1-5; D unclear. This CDR3 is CASTPRSGQPQHF. The CDR3 DNA reads TGTGCCAGCACCCCCCGCTCGGGTCAGCCCCAGCATTTT.